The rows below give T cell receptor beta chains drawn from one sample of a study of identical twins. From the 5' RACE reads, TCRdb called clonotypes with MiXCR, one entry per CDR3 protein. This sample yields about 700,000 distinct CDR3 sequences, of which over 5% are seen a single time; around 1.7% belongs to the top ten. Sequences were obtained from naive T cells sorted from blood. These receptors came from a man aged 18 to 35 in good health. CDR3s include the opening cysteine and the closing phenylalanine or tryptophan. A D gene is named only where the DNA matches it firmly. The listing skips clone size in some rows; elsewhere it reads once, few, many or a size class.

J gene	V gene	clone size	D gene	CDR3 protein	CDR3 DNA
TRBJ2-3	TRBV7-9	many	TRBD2	CASSLIAGALGDF	TGTGCCAGCAGCTTAATAGCGGGAGCTCTCGGTGATTTT
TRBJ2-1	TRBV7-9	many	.	CASSFLPDNEQFF	TGTGCCAGCAGCTTCTTACCCGACAATGAGCAGTTCTTC
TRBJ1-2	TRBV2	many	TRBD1	CASSSDRVGGYTF	TGTGCCAGCAGCTCCGACAGGGTAGGCGGCTACACCTTC
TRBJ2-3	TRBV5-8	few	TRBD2	CASSPLQREGERDTQYF	TGTGCCAGCAGCCCCCTCCAGCGGGAGGGGGAGAGAGATACGCAGTATTTT
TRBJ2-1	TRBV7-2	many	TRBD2	CASSLTSGRTYNEQFF	TGTGCCAGCAGCCTTACTAGCGGGAGAACCTACAATGAGCAGTTCTTC
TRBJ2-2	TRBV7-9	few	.	CASSLEGTYTGELFF	TGTGCCAGCAGCTTAGAGGGCACCTACACCGGGGAGCTGTTTTTT
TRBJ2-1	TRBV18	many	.	CASSPDNSDGFF	TGTGCCAGCTCACCGGATAACAGCGATGGGTTCTTC
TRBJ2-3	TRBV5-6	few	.	CASSRPGSGTDTQYF	TGTGCCAGCAGCCGTCCGGGTTCGGGCACAGATACGCAGTATTTT
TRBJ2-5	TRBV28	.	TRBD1	CASSARDRGTQETQYF	TGTGCCAGCAGTGCCCGGGACAGGGGGACCCAAGAGACCCAGTACTTC
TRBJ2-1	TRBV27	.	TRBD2	CASSIGTRGNEQFF	TGTGCCAGCAGTATCGGGACTAGAGGTAATGAGCAGTTCTTC
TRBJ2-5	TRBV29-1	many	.	CSFAWGETQYF	TGCAGCTTCGCATGGGGAGAGACCCAGTACTTC
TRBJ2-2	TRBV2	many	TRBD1	CATRDSYTGELFF	TGTGCCACCCGGGACAGCTACACCGGGGAGCTGTTTTTT
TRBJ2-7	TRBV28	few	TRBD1	CASHTPGQGFPGGLPRPEQYF	TGTGCCAGCCACACACCGGGACAGGGCTTCCCGGGAGGCCTCCCACGGCCCGAGCAGTACTTC
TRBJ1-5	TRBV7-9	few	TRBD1	CASSPPGQDNQPQHF	TGTGCCAGCAGCCCCCCGGGACAGGATAATCAGCCCCAGCATTTT
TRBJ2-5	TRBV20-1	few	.	CSLNQGETQYF	TGCAGTCTTAACCAGGGAGAGACCCAGTACTTC
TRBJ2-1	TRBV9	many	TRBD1	CASSAGQGDHNEQFF	TGTGCCAGCAGCGCGGGACAGGGGGATCACAATGAGCAGTTCTTC
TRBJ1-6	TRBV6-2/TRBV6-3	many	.	CASSSGPSPLHF	TGTGCCAGCAGTTCCGGACCCTCACCCCTCCACTTT
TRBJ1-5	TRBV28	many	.	CASSFRPYQPQHF	TGTGCCAGCAGTTTTAGGCCCTATCAGCCCCAGCATTTT
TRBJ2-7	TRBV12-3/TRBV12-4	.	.	CASSQQGFGEQYF	TGTGCCAGCAGTCAGCAGGGGTTCGGCGAGCAGTACTTC
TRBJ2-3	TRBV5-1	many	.	CASSSPLYDTQYF	TGCGCCAGCAGCTCGCCTCTTTATGATACGCAGTATTTT
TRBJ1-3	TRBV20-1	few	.	CSARAPAGNTIYF	TGCAGTGCTAGAGCTCCAGCTGGAAACACCATATATTTT
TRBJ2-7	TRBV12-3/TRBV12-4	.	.	CASSQTGPYEQYF	TGTGCCAGCAGTCAAACAGGGCCCTACGAGCAGTACTTC
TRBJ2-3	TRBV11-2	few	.	CASSSSVPDTQYF	TGTGCCAGCAGCTCCTCCGTCCCAGATACGCAGTATTTT
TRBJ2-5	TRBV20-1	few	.	CSAIPGTSRGETQYF	TGCAGTGCGATTCCCGGGACATCCCGGGGAGAGACCCAGTACTTC
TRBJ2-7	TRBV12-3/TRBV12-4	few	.	CASSLAPTGEQYF	TGTGCCAGCAGTTTAGCTCCGACCGGCGAGCAGTACTTC
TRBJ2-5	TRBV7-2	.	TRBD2	CASSLGGLGGGGETQYF	TGTGCCAGCAGCTTAGGTGGACTCGGGGGGGGAGGAGAGACCCAGTACTTC
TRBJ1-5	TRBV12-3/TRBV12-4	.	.	CASRRQNQPQHF	TGTGCCAGCAGAAGACAGAATCAGCCCCAGCATTTT
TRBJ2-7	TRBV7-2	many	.	CASSAKYEQYF	TGTGCCAGCAGCGCAAAATACGAGCAGTACTTC
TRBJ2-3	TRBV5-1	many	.	CASSRPDRLPVDTQYF	TGCGCCAGCAGCAGACCTGACAGATTACCCGTTGATACGCAGTATTTT
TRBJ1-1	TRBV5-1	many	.	CASSIGRVNTEAFF	TGCGCCAGCAGCATTGGACGGGTGAACACTGAAGCTTTCTTT
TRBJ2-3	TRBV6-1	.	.	CASRSSARFTDTQYF	TGTGCCAGCAGATCTAGCGCGCGGTTCACAGATACGCAGTATTTT
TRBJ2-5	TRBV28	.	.	CASSFPRGQTQYF	TGTGCCAGCAGTTTTCCTAGGGGTCAGACCCAGTACTTC
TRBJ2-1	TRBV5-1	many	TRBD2	CASQRLAVDNEQFF	TGCGCCAGCCAGAGACTAGCTGTTGACAATGAGCAGTTCTTC
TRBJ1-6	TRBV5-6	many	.	CASSQRQLPLHF	TGTGCCAGCAGCCAACGACAGTTACCCCTCCACTTT
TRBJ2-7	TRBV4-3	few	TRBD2	CASSQDRVAGEGEQYF	TGCGCCAGCAGCCAAGATCGGGTAGCGGGCGAGGGAGAGCAGTACTTC
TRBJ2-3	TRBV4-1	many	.	CASSQWGPTDTQYF	TGCGCCAGCAGCCAGTGGGGCCCTACAGATACGCAGTATTTT
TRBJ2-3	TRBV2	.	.	CASREGKSTDTQYF	TGTGCCAGCAGAGAAGGGAAGTCCACAGATACGCAGTATTTT
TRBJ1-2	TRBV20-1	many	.	CSARAIEIYGYTF	TGCAGTGCTAGAGCCATAGAAATCTATGGCTACACCTTC
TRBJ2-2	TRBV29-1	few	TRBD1	CSVARTGVSNTGELFF	TGCAGCGTTGCACGTACAGGGGTTTCGAACACCGGGGAGCTGTTTTTT
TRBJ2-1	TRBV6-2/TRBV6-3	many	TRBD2	CASSYLPQGSGMGNEQFF	TGTGCCAGCAGTTACCTCCCTCAGGGTAGCGGGATGGGGAATGAGCAGTTCTTC
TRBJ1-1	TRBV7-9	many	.	CASSLTGVGTEAFF	TGTGCCAGCAGCCTAACGGGGGTGGGCACTGAAGCTTTCTTT
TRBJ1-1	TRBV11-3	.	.	CASSLVPGGSTEAFF	TGTGCCAGCAGCTTAGTCCCTGGGGGAAGCACTGAAGCTTTCTTT
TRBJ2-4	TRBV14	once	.	CASSQGSGRDDYKNIQYF	TGTGCCAGCAGCCAGGGCTCCGGGCGGGATGATTACAAAAACATTCAGTACTTC
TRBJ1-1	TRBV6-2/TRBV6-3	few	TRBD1	CASSYEPLTQDRGRAFF	TGTGCCAGCAGTTACGAACCCCTTACCCAGGACAGGGGGCGAGCTTTCTTT
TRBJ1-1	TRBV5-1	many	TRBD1	CASSFRTGSTEAFF	TGCGCCAGCAGCTTTCGGACAGGGAGCACTGAAGCTTTCTTT